This is a list of T cell receptor beta chains from one sample in a study of OX40 agonist ivuxolimab in advanced cancers. The assay was immunoSEQ multiplex PCR, and TCRdb's table has in-frame clones only and misses some. The sample has roughly 53,000 clones, approximately 88% seen once. The sequenced sample was CD4+ or CD8+ T cells sorted from blood, obtained in a trial of the OX40 agonist ivuxolimab. The receptors originated from an adult with an advanced solid tumor such as melanoma, head and neck, liver or kidney cancer. The CDR3 runs from the conserved cysteine through the conserved F or W. Fields, in order: clone size, J gene, D gene, V gene, CDR3 DNA, CDR3 protein. D genes are given only for firm matches. Size is omitted from some rows. Given values are once, few, many or a class for expanded clones.

>once|TRBJ2-7|TRBD1|TRBV6-5
TGTGCCATTAAGGGACAGGGGGTCGACGAGCAGTACTTC
CAIKGQGVDEQYF
>-|TRBJ1-2|-|TRBV5-6
TGTGCCAGCAGCTTGGGACAGGCGGATGGCTACACCTTC
CASSLGQADGYTF
>-|TRBJ1-6|-|TRBV5-1
TGCGCCAGCAGCTTGGAGGGCCAAAATTCACCCCTCCACTTT
CASSLEGQNSPLHF
>-|TRBJ2-6|TRBD1|TRBV6-1
TGTGCCAGCAGGGGGACAGGCGGCTGGGCCAACGTCCTGACTTTC
CASRGTGGWANVLTF
>-|TRBJ2-1|-|TRBV4-2
TGTGCCAGCAGCCAAGGTAGTAGCTCCTACAATGAGCAGTTCTTC
CASSQGSSSYNEQFF
>-|TRBJ2-4|-|TRBV11-2
TGTGCCAGCAGCCCGCTAGGGGGGCAAGCCAAAAACATTCAGTACTTC
CASSPLGGQAKNIQYF
>-|TRBJ1-1|-|TRBV7-9
TGTGCCAGCAGCCAAGGGTACAAGGGCCGAAGCCGGAACACTGAAGCTTTCTTT
CASSQGYKGRSRNTEAFF
>-|TRBJ1-1|-|TRBV6-5
TGTGCCAGCAGCCCTAAGCAGGGGAGGAACACTGAAGCTTTCTTT
CASSPKQGRNTEAFF
>-|TRBJ1-2|-|TRBV28
TGTGCCAGCATAGGAGGGGGGTTTGGCTACACCTTC
CASIGGGFGYTF
>-|TRBJ2-7|-|TRBV28
TGTGCCAGCAGTTTGGGTGGGAGTTATGGCGAGCAGTACTTC
CASSLGGSYGEQYF
>-|TRBJ2-1|TRBD2|TRBV7-2
TGTGCCAGCAGCTTAGCTAGCGGGAGAGCCTACAATGAGCAGTTCTTC
CASSLASGRAYNEQFF
>-|TRBJ2-7|-|TRBV6-1
TGTGCCAGCAGTGAAGCTCGGCAGCTTCTCCTTAAACAGTACTTC
CASSEARQLLLKQYF
>few|TRBJ2-2|TRBD1|TRBV6-1
TGTGCCAGCCGCGTCGAGACAGGGGCCGGGGAGCTGTTTTTT
CASRVETGAGELFF
>-|TRBJ2-3|TRBD2|TRBV5-1
TGCGCCAGCAGCTTGGCCGGGACTAGCGGGAGCACAGATACGCAGTATTTT
CASSLAGTSGSTDTQYF
>-|TRBJ1-4|-|TRBV9
TGTGCCAGCAGCGTAGAGGCCGGCCGGGGTGATGAAAAACTGTTTTTT
CASSVEAGRGDEKLFF
>-|TRBJ1-5|TRBD1|TRBV19
TGTGCCAGTAACCCCGGGGGACAGGGGGATCAGCCCCAGCATTTT
CASNPGGQGDQPQHF